The rows below give T cell receptor beta chains drawn from one sample of a study of regulatory T cells in long-lasting Graves disease. TCRdb passed the multiplex PCR reads through MiXCR, listing each CDR3 protein once. Of 400,000 to 500,000 distinct CDR3 sequences listed, 21% are singletons. The material sequenced was peripheral blood mononuclear cells (PBMCs), taken when the disease was refractory, from a patient treated with antithyroid drugs. Receptors originate from a female donor with Graves disease. Both conserved end residues are part of each CDR3. The D gene is left open where the match is weak. Some rows mark clone size as missing; the rest say once, few, many or name a class of expanded clone.

abundance	v_gene	j_gene	d_gene	CDR3aa	CDR3nt
few	TRBV19	TRBJ1-1	.	CASSITGYTEAFF	TGTGCCAGTAGTATAACAGGATACACTGAAGCTTTCTTT
few	TRBV10-3	TRBJ2-7	.	CATAQAGGGLAGTYEQYF	TGTGCCACCGCTCAGGCAGGGGGTGGCCTAGCGGGCACCTACGAGCAGTACTTC
few	TRBV27	TRBJ1-3	.	CASSPLSSGNTIYF	TGTGCCAGCTCCCCTCTAAGCTCTGGAAACACCATATATTTT
.	TRBV15	TRBJ2-4	.	CATSRDLAKNIQYF	TGTGCCACCAGCAGAGATTTAGCCAAAAACATTCAGTACTTC
many	TRBV2	TRBJ1-2	.	CASNEFTNYGYTF	TGTGCCAGCAACGAATTTACTAACTATGGCTACACCTTC
few	TRBV27	TRBJ1-1	.	CASSLSGFTEAFF	TGTGCCAGCAGTTTATCGGGGTTCACTGAAGCTTTCTTT
many	TRBV27	TRBJ2-7	TRBD2	CASSLSGLDSLYEQYF	TGTGCCAGCAGTTTAAGTGGACTAGACTCTCTCTACGAGCAGTACTTC
.	TRBV5-6	TRBJ2-4	.	CASSLESGGASNIQYF	TGTGCCAGCAGCTTGGAGTCGGGGGGCGCGTCAAACATTCAGTACTTC
many	TRBV28	TRBJ2-7	.	CASKQDSATYEQYF	TGTGCCAGCAAACAAGACAGCGCGACCTACGAGCAGTACTTC
many	TRBV12-3/TRBV12-4	TRBJ2-2	.	CASTPQSTGTGELFF	TGTGCCAGCACCCCACAATCGACCGGCACCGGGGAGCTGTTTTTT
few	TRBV6-2/TRBV6-3	TRBJ1-3	.	CASSYSPPGSGNTIYF	TGTGCCAGCAGTTACTCTCCACCCGGCTCTGGAAACACCATATATTTT
.	TRBV20-1	TRBJ1-2	.	CSASARISRGYTF	TGCAGTGCTAGTGCCCGAATCTCGCGGGGCTACACCTTC
.	TRBV12-3/TRBV12-4	TRBJ2-1	TRBD1	CASSFLGTGGKDEQFF	TGTGCCAGCAGTTTTCTCGGGACAGGGGGCAAGGATGAGCAGTTCTTC
.	TRBV5-1	TRBJ2-2	TRBD2	CASSLWWGLKRERAGELFF	TGCGCCAGCAGCTTGTGGTGGGGACTGAAGCGGGAGCGTGCCGGGGAGCTGTTTTTT
many	TRBV28	TRBJ1-4	.	CASSTPVATNEKLFF	TGTGCCAGCAGTACGCCAGTGGCAACTAATGAAAAACTGTTTTTT
.	TRBV6-2/TRBV6-3	TRBJ2-4	.	CASSFSGPTGDIQYF	TGTGCCAGCAGTTTTTCGGGACCGACGGGAGACATTCAGTACTTC
.	TRBV28	TRBJ2-7	TRBD2	CASRGTSGLGVYF	TGTGCCAGCAGGGGGACTAGCGGTCTAGGGGTGTACTTC
few	TRBV5-1	TRBJ1-1	.	CASSLTGPGYTEAFF	TGCGCCAGCAGCTTGACAGGGCCTGGGTACACTGAAGCTTTCTTT
many	TRBV20-1	TRBJ2-5	TRBD2	CSARDQAGGVEETQYF	TGCAGTGCTAGAGACCAAGCGGGAGGGGTGGAGGAGACCCAGTACTTC
many	TRBV2	TRBJ2-7	.	CASRAYEQYF	TGTGCCAGCAGGGCCTACGAGCAGTACTTC
.	TRBV20-1	TRBJ2-1	TRBD2	CSAREGAGSSYNEQFF	TGCAGTGCTAGAGAAGGAGCGGGATCGAGCTACAATGAGCAGTTCTTC
.	TRBV28	TRBJ1-5	.	CASSFEGWWSNQPQHF	TGTGCCAGCAGTTTTGAGGGATGGTGGAGCAATCAGCCCCAGCATTTT
many	TRBV6-1	TRBJ2-7	TRBD2	CASSEVGGSWREQYF	TGTGCCAGCAGTGAAGTGGGAGGGAGCTGGCGCGAGCAGTACTTC
many	TRBV28	TRBJ1-2	.	CASITGAYGYTF	TGTGCCAGCATTACAGGAGCCTATGGCTACACCTTC
many	TRBV27	TRBJ2-7	.	CASSLSLLRGEQYF	TGTGCCAGCAGTTTATCCCTCCTCCGGGGAGAGCAGTACTTC
.	TRBV3-1	TRBJ2-1	.	CASSQRNNEQFF	TGTGCCAGCAGCCAACGTAACAATGAGCAGTTCTTC
many	TRBV28	TRBJ1-6	.	CAITDNNSPLHF	TGTGCTATAACGGACAACAATTCACCCCTCCACTTT
few	TRBV7-9	TRBJ2-7	.	CASSFPGGPFGEQYF	TGTGCCAGCAGCTTCCCGGGCGGACCTTTTGGAGAGCAGTACTTC
many	TRBV10-3	TRBJ2-7	TRBD2	CAIAPAGGGEQYF	TGTGCCATCGCTCCAGCGGGAGGTGGGGAGCAGTACTTC
many	TRBV28	TRBJ2-7	.	CASGRDFYEQYF	TGTGCCAGCGGGCGGGATTTCTACGAGCAGTACTTC
many	TRBV13	TRBJ2-7	TRBD1	CASSFGTGPYEQYF	TGTGCCAGCAGCTTCGGGACAGGTCCCTACGAGCAGTACTTC
many	TRBV7-2	TRBJ2-7	.	CASSSRSSEYEQYF	TGTGCCAGCAGCTCACGAAGCTCCGAATACGAGCAGTACTTC
many	TRBV27	TRBJ1-5	.	CASSFSRGGNQPQHF	TGTGCCAGCAGTTTCTCCCGGGGGGGGAATCAGCCCCAGCATTTT
few	TRBV3-1	TRBJ2-1	TRBD2	CASSQGAVGGRSTEQFF	TGTGCCAGCAGCCAAGGGGCCGTGGGCGGGAGGTCAACTGAGCAGTTCTTC
many	TRBV6-1	TRBJ2-5	.	CASTLRDLGSETQYF	TGTGCCAGCACCCTCAGGGACTTAGGGAGCGAGACCCAGTACTTC
many	TRBV6-1	TRBJ2-2	.	CASSIWGTGELFF	TGTGCCAGCAGTATATGGGGTACCGGGGAGCTGTTTTTT
many	TRBV28	TRBJ2-7	.	CASSWGRGAYEQYF	TGTGCCAGCAGTTGGGGCAGGGGAGCCTACGAGCAGTACTTC
many	TRBV6-1	TRBJ1-4	.	CASSAPGFNEKLFF	TGTGCCAGCAGTGCCCCGGGCTTTAATGAAAAACTGTTTTTT
many	TRBV28	TRBJ1-4	.	CASSLAGREKLFF	TGTGCCAGCAGTTTAGCAGGGCGTGAAAAACTGTTTTTT
.	TRBV4-2	TRBJ2-6	.	CASSQDGTGANVLTF	TGTGCCAGCAGCCAAGATGGAACCGGGGCCAACGTCCTGACTTTC
.	TRBV5-4	TRBJ2-5	.	CASRMGQEKETQYF	TGTGCCAGCAGAATGGGGCAGGAAAAAGAGACCCAGTACTTC
many	TRBV25-1	TRBJ1-4	.	CASQQITNEKLFF	TGTGCCAGTCAACAGATAACTAATGAAAAACTGTTTTTT
many	TRBV3-1	TRBJ1-1	.	CASSQWGGGMNTEAFF	TGTGCCAGCAGTCAGTGGGGGGGTGGGATGAACACTGAAGCTTTCTTT
.	TRBV27	TRBJ1-1	.	CASSLSQAQNTEAFF	TGTGCCAGCAGTTTATCCCAGGCTCAGAACACTGAAGCTTTCTTT
few	TRBV10-3	TRBJ2-7	.	CAISTGGYEQYF	TGTGCCATCAGTACAGGAGGATACGAGCAGTACTTC
few	TRBV29-1	TRBJ2-7	.	CSVEDRRTAKYEQYF	TGCAGCGTTGAAGATCGGCGGACAGCCAAGTACGAGCAGTACTTC